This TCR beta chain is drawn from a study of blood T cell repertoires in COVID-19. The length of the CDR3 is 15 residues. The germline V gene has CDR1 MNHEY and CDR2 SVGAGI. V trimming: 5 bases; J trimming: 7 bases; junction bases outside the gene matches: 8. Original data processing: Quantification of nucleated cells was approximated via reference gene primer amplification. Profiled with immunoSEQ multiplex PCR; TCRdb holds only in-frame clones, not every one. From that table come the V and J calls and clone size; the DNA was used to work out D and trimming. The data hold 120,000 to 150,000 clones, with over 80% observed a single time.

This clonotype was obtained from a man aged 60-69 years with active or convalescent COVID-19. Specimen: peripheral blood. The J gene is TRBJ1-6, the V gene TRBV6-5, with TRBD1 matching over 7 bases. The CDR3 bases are TGTGCCAGCAGTAAATGGACAGGCGAGAATTCACCCCTCCACTTT. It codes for CASSKWTGENSPLHF.